Each of the 7 T cell receptor beta chains below was sequenced from the same sample in a study of blood T cell dynamics during melanoma immunotherapy. TCRdb's table, derived via immunoSEQ multiplex PCR, lists solely in-frame clones and lacks some. The sample has under 15,000 clones, around nine tenths seen once; the top ten hold approximately 0.19%. Time point of the sample: week 3, after first cycle of checkpoint inhibitor. Sample: effector memory CD8+ T cells from blood, taken from a patient treated with checkpoint blockade. These receptors originate from a human donor with melanoma.

In this sample, this clone turned up once. The chain couples TRBV19 to TRBJ2-2, with a weak D call TRBD2 (6 bases). Looked up from germline, CDR1 is LNHDA and CDR2 is SQIVND (reference sequence). The V end was cut by 6 bases, the J end by 1 base, with 12 bases between. The CDR3 runs 15 residues. The CDR3 DNA reads as TGTGCCAGTAGCCACAGCGGGCAGAACACCGGGGAGCTGTTTTTT. It yields the protein CASSHSGQNTGELFF. The full variable domain, with the rest looked up from reference TRBV19 and TRBJ2-2, is DGGITQSPKYLFRKEGQNVTLSCEQNLNHDAMYWYRQDPGQGLRLIYYSQIVNDFQKGDIAEGYSVSREKKESFPLTVTSAQKNPTAFYLCASSHSGQNTGELFFGEGSRLTVL.

The genes are TRBV12-5 and TRBJ1-2, with D possibly being TRBD1 (5 bases). Trimming pared 1 base from V and 2 bases from J, leaving 8 bases between. This CDR3 is 14 amino acids long. The germline V gene has CDR1 LGHNT and CDR2 FRNRAP. As DNA, the CDR3 is TGTGCTAGTGGTTTGGCGGGACCGAACTATGGCTACACCTTC. Its protein is CASGLAGPNYGYTF. Full variable domain (missing parts from reference TRBV12-5 and TRBJ1-2): DARVTQTPRHKVTEMGQEVTMRCQPILGHNTVFWYRQTMMQGLELLAYFRNRAPLDDSGMPKDRFSAEMPDATLATLKIQPSEPRDSAVYFCASGLAGPNYGYTFGSGTRLTVV.

The chain employs TRBV7-2 and TRBJ2-5, with D possibly being TRBD2 (6 bases). CDR3 size: 15 residues. Deletions cut 5 bases from V and 2 bases from J, with 15 bases between. CDR1 and CDR2 from the germline V gene are SGHTA and FQGNSA. The DNA for the CDR3 is TGTGCCAGCAGCAAAGAAGGAGGGATTCAAGAGACCCAGTACTTC. Protein product: CASSKEGGIQETQYF.

V gene TRBV6-6 combines with J gene TRBJ2-7; 7 bases agree with TRBD2. Germline assignment: CDR1 MNHNY and CDR2 SVGAGI (reference sequence). The J segment lost 6 bases and the V segment lost 9 bases, leaving 11 bases of the junction unmatched. The CDR3 has 13 residues. The CDR3 spells CASKLATTREQYF. The CDR3 DNA is TGTGCCAGTAAACTAGCGACTACGCGCGAGCAGTACTTC.

The chain recombines TRBV7-9 with TRBJ2-1; no reliable D call. Germline V CDR1 and CDR2: SEHNR, FQNEAQ (reference sequence). The CDR3 runs to 13 residues. Trimming removed 1 base at V and 6 bases at J, with 7 bases between. This chain's CDR3 is CASSLVLGNEQFF. The CDR3 DNA sequence: TGTGCCAGCAGCTTAGTATTGGGCAATGAGCAGTTCTTC.

With regard to this clone: Other DNA sequences in the same sample also yield this CDR3. V gene TRBV19 combines with J gene TRBJ1-5, with D possibly matching TRBD1 (5 bases). CDR1 is LNHDA, CDR2 SQIVND, per germline (reference sequence). The CDR3 extends over 12 amino acids. Trimming took off 8 bases at V and 4 bases at J, with 9 bases between the two ends. Written as DNA, the CDR3 is TGTGCCAGTGGGCAGGGTAATCAGCCCCAGCATTTT. Amino acid sequence: CASGQGNQPQHF.

V and J are TRBV7-6 and TRBJ2-3; D gene unclear. V lost 1 base and J lost 6, with 14 bases in between. CDR1 SGHVS and CDR2 FNYEAQ come from the germline V gene. This CDR3 comprises 15 residues. The DNA for the CDR3 is TGTGCCAGCAGCTTAGAGGTAGCTCCGGGTGATACGCAGTATTTT. It is translated as CASSLEVAPGDTQYF.